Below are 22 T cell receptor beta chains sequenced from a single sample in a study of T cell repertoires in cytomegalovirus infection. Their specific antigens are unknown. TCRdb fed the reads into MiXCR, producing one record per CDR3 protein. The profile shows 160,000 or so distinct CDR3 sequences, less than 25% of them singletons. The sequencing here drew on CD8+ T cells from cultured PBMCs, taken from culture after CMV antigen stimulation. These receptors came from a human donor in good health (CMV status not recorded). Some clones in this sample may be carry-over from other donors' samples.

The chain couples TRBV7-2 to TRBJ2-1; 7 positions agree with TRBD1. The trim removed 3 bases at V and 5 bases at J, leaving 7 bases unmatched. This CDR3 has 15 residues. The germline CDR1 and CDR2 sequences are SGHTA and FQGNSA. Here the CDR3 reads CASSLRGRYDNEQFF. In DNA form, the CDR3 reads TGTGCCAGCAGCTTGAGGGGGCGATACGACAATGAGCAGTTCTTC.

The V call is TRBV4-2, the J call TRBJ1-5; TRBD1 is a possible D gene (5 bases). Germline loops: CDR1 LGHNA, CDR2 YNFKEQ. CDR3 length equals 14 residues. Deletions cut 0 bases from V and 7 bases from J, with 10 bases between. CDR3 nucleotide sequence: TGTGCCAGCAGCCAAGATACCGGGGACCAGCCCCAGCATTTT. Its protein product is CASSQDTGDQPQHF.

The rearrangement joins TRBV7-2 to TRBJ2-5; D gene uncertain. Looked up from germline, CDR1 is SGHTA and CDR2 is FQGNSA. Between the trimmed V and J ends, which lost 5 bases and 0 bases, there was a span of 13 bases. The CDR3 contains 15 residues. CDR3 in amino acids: CASSEERAYQETQYF. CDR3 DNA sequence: TGTGCCAGCAGCGAGGAAAGGGCGTACCAAGAGACCCAGTACTTC.

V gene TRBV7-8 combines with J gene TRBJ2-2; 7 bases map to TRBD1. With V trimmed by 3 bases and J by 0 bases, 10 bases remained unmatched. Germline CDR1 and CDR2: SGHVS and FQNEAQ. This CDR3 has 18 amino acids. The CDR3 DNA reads TGTGCCAGCAGCTTCCGCGACCAGGGGGATGCGAACACCGGGGAGCTGTTTTTT. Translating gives CASSFRDQGDANTGELFF.

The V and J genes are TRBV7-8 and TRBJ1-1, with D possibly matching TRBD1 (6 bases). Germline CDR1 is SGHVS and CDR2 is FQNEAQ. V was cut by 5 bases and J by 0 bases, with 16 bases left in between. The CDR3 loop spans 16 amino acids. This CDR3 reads CASSPGTLILNTEAFF. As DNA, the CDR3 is TGTGCCAGCAGCCCCGGGACACTTATTTTGAACACTGAAGCTTTCTTT. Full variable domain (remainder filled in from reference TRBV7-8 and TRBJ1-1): GAGVSQSPRYKVAKRGQDVALRCDPISGHVSLFWYQQALGQGPEFLTYFQNEAQLDKSGLPSDRFFAERPEGSVSTLKIQRTQQEDSAVYLCASSPGTLILNTEAFFGQGTRLTVV.

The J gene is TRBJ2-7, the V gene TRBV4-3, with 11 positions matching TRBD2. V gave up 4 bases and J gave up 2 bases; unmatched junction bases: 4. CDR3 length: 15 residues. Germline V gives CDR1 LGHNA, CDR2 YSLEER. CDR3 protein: CASSPGLAATYEQYF. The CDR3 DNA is TGCGCCAGCAGCCCGGGACTAGCGGCAACCTACGAGCAGTACTTC.

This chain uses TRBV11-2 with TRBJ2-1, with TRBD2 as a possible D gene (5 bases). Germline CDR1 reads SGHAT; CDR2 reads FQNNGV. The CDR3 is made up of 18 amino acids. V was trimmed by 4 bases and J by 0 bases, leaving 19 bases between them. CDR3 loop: CASSSYRADVSSYNEQFF. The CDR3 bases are TGTGCCAGCAGCTCATACAGAGCGGACGTAAGCTCCTACAATGAGCAGTTCTTC.

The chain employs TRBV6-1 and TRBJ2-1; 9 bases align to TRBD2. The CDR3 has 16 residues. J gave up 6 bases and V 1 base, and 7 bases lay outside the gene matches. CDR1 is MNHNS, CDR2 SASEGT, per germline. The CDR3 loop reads CASSEDPSGASNEQFF. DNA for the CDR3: TGTGCCAGCAGTGAAGATCCTAGCGGGGCCTCCAATGAGCAGTTCTTC.

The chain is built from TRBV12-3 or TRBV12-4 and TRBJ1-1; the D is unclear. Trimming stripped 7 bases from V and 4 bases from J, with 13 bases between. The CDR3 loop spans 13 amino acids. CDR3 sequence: CASTAVQPTEAFF. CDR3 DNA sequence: TGTGCCAGCACCGCCGTGCAGCCCACTGAAGCTTTCTTT.

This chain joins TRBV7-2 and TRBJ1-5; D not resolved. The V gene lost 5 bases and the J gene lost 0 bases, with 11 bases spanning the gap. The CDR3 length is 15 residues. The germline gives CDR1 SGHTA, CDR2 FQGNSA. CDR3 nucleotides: TGTGCCAGCAGCCCCTGGGCATTTAGCAATCAGCCCCAGCATTTT. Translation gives CASSPWAFSNQPQHF. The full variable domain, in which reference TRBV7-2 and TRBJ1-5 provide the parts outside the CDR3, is GAGVSQSPSNKVTEKGKDVELRCDPISGHTALYWYRQSLGQGLEFLIYFQGNSAPDKSGLPSDRFSAERTGGSVSTLTIQRTQQEDSAVYLCASSPWAFSNQPQHFGDGTRLSIL.

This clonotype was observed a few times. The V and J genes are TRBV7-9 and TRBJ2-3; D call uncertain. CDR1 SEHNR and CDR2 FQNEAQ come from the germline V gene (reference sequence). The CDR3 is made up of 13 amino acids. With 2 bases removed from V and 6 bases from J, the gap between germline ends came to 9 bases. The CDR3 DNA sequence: TGTGCCAGCAGCTTACTAGAGATGGATACGCAGTATTTT. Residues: CASSLLEMDTQYF.

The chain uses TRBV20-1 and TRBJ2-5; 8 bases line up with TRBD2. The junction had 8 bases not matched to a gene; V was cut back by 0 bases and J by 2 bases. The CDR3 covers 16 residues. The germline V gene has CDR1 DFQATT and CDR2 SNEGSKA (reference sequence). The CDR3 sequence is CSARDQRGWEQETQYF. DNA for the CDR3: TGCAGTGCTAGAGATCAGCGGGGGTGGGAACAAGAGACCCAGTACTTC.

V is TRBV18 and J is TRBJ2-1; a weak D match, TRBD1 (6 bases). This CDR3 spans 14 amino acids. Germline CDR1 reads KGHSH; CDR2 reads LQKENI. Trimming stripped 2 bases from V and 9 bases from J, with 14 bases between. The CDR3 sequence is CASSPGTTDPEQFF. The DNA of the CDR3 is TGTGCCAGCTCACCAGGGACAACTGATCCTGAGCAGTTCTTC.

The CDR3 sequence: CASSGTSGGLPYNEQFF. The CDR3 DNA sequence: TGTGCCAGCAGCGGGACTAGCGGGGGCTTACCCTACAATGAGCAGTTCTTC. This chain uses TRBV27 with TRBJ2-1, with 14 bases aligning to TRBD2. Looked up from germline, CDR1 is MNHEY and CDR2 is SMNVEV (reference sequence). V lost 6 bases to trimming and J lost 2 bases; unmatched junction nucleotides: 6. CDR3 length: 17 residues.

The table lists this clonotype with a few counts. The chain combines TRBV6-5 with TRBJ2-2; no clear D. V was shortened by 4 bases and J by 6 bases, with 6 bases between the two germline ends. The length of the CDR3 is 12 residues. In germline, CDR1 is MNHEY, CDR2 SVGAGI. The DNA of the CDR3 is TGTGCCAGCAGTTCCTATCCCGGGGAGCTGTTTTTT. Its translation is CASSSYPGELFF.

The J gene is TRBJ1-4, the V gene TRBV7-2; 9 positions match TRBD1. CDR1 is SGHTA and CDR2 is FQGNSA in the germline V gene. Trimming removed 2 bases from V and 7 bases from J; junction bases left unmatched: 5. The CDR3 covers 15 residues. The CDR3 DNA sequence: TGTGCCAGCAGCTTAAACAGGGGGCCTTCTGAAAAACTGTTTTTT. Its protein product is CASSLNRGPSEKLFF.

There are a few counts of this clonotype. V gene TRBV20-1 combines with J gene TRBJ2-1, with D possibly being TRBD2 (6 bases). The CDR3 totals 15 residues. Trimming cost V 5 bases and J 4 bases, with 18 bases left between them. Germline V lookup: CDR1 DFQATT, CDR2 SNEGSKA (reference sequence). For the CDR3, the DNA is TGCAGTGCTTACCCCCGGGAGACGCGATACAATGAGCAGTTCTTC. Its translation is CSAYPRETRYNEQFF.

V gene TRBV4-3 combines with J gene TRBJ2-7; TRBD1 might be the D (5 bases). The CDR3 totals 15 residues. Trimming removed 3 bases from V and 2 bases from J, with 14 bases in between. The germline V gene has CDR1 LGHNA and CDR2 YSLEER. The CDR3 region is CASSQTTDPTYEQYF. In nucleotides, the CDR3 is TGCGCCAGCAGCCAGACGACAGACCCTACCTACGAGCAGTACTTC.

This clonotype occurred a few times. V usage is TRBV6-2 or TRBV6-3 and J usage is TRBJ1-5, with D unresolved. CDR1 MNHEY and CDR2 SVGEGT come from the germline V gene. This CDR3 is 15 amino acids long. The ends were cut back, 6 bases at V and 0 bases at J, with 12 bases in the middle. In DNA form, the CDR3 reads TGTGCCAGCAGCGATGAGGGAGGTAGCAATCAGCCCCAGCATTTT. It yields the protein CASSDEGGSNQPQHF.

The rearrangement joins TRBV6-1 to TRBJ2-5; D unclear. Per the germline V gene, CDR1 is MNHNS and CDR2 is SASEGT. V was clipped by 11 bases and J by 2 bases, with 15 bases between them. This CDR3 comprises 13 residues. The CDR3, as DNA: TGTGCCTCCGAGGCGGTGGATCAAGAGACCCAGTACTTC. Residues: CASEAVDQETQYF.

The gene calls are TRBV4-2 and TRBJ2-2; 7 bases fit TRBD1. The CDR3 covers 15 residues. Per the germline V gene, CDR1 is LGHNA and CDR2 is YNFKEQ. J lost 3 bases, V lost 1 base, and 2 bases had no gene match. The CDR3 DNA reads TGTGCCAGCAGCCAAGGGGACAGCGACACCGGGGAGCTGTTTTTT. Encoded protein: CASSQGDSDTGELFF.

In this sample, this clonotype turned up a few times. CDR3 DNA sequence: TGCGCCAGCAGGCGACCGAACACTGAAGCTTTCTTT. Its protein product is CASRRPNTEAFF. The chain has TRBV5-1 and TRBJ1-1; the D is unclear. Germline CDR1 reads SGHRS; CDR2 reads YFSETQ. CDR3 size: 12 residues. With 5 bases removed from V and 1 base from J, the gap between germline ends came to 6 bases.